These 30 T cell receptor beta chains were all obtained from the same sample, sequenced in a study of beta chain features in type 1 diabetes. Overall study findings and caveats: Moderate yet significant TCRB CDR3 shortening was seen in Type 1 diabetes patients in all four CD4+ subsets.

Antigens of these TCRs are unknown. Expressed TCRB transcripts were sequenced, since all the RNA that had been isolated was reverse transcribed. The data were produced by immunoSEQ multiplex PCR, yet TCRdb's version contains in-frame clones alone and is incomplete. The sample contains over 200,000 clones, under 13% of which appear only once. The specimen sequenced was naive CD4+ T cells from blood. These receptors all stem from a man aged 25 to 40 with type 1 diabetes.

This clone was recorded a few times. This chain connects TRBV9 to TRBJ2-1; TRBD1 might be the D (5 bases). Germline CDR1 and CDR2: SGDLS and YYNGEE. The CDR3 contains 16 residues. Trimming pared 3 bases from V and 2 bases from J, leaving 15 bases between. The DNA of the CDR3 is TGTGCCAGCAGCGCCTACGACAGCAATGCCTACAATGAGCAGTTCTTC. Translation gives CASSAYDSNAYNEQFF.

In its sample, this clone was seen a few times. The chain combines TRBV7-2 with TRBJ2-1; D is unresolved. The CDR3 has 14 residues. Per germline, CDR1 SGHTA and CDR2 FQGNSA. The germline V and J ends were trimmed by 0 bases and 7 bases, with 10 bases remaining between them. The CDR3 spells CASSLAPLENEQFF. The CDR3 bases are TGTGCCAGCAGCTTAGCCCCTCTAGAGAATGAGCAGTTCTTC.

The chain joins TRBV9 to TRBJ1-1; possibly TRBD1 for D (6 bases). The CDR3 spans 15 residues. Germline loops: CDR1 SGDLS, CDR2 YYNGEE. V lost 4 bases, J lost 3 bases, and 16 bases lay in between. CDR3 bases: TGTGCCAGCAGCCTGTCGGGGCAGGGGTACACTGAAGCTTTCTTT. This translates into CASSLSGQGYTEAFF.

The chain couples TRBV5-4 to TRBJ2-7; TRBD1 agrees at 8 bases. The CDR3 contains 15 residues. J was trimmed by 0 bases and V by 1 base; bases with no gene match: 3. CDR1 is SGHNT, CDR2 YYREEE, per germline (reference sequence). The CDR3 bases are TGTGCCAGCAGCTTGTCAGGGGGCTTCTCCTACGAGCAGTACTTC. This encodes CASSLSGGFSYEQYF.

This clone appeared a few times. This chain links TRBV18 with TRBJ2-7; weak D call: TRBD1 (6 bases). The CDR3 is 15 residues long. Germline values: CDR1 KGHSH, CDR2 LQKENI. The V and J ends lost 1 base and 2 bases respectively, with 12 bases between them. The CDR3 DNA reads as TGTGCCAGCTCACCACTTCAGGGGCAGGCCTACGAGCAGTACTTC. Protein sequence: CASSPLQGQAYEQYF.

This clone was seen a handful of times. V usage is TRBV5-1 and J usage is TRBJ1-2; the D is unclear. V shed 0 bases and J shed 4 bases, with 10 bases lying between them. Per germline, CDR1 SGHRS and CDR2 YFSETQ. CDR3 length: 14 amino acids. This CDR3 reads CASSLDWTAYGYTF. In DNA, the CDR3 is TGCGCCAGCAGCTTGGACTGGACTGCCTATGGCTACACCTTC.

CDR3 in amino acids: CASSGRGRSEGSSYNEQFF. As DNA, the CDR3 is TGTGCCAGCAGCGGCCGAGGGCGGAGCGAGGGCAGCTCCTACAATGAGCAGTTCTTC. The rearrangement uses TRBV11-3 and TRBJ2-1; D is perhaps TRBD2 (5 bases). Looked up from germline, CDR1 is SGHNT and CDR2 is YENEEA. The CDR3 runs 19 residues. V lost 5 bases to trimming and J lost 0 bases, with 23 bases between them.

This chain joins TRBV11-2 and TRBJ2-5; D might be TRBD1 (6 bases). The V end was cut by 2 bases, the J end by 5 bases, with 15 bases between. The CDR3 length is 15 residues. CDR1 and CDR2 from the germline V gene are SGHAT and FQNNGV. The CDR3 spells CASSLRTDRRETQYF. CDR3 DNA sequence: TGTGCCAGCAGCTTAAGGACAGACCGCCGGGAGACCCAGTACTTC.

The genes are TRBV18 and TRBJ2-7; D is perhaps TRBD1 (5 bases). The V gene's germline CDR1 is KGHSH and CDR2 LQKENI. Trimming left V 3 bases short and J 0 bases short, with 9 bases between. The CDR3 sequence is 14 residues long. The CDR3 is CASSPRVSSYEQYF. The DNA of the CDR3 is TGTGCCAGCTCACCCAGGGTTTCCTCCTACGAGCAGTACTTC.

This clone appeared a few times. This chain's CDR3 is CASTFGETQYF. CDR3 in DNA: TGTGCCAGCACTTTCGGAGAAACCCAGTACTTC. This chain joins TRBV7-9 and TRBJ2-5; D is ambiguous. Looked up from germline, CDR1 is SEHNR and CDR2 is FQNEAQ (reference sequence). This CDR3 contains 11 residues. The ends were cut back, 7 bases at V and 8 bases at J, with 11 bases in the middle.

This clone was counted once. The CDR3 spells CASSQRGLAGETQYF. The DNA for the CDR3 is TGCGCCAGCAGCCAGAGAGGACTAGCCGGGGAGACCCAGTACTTC. This chain links TRBV4-3 with TRBJ2-5, with TRBD2 matching 8 bases. V lost 3 bases to trimming and J lost 5 bases; unmatched junction nucleotides: 8. The CDR3 has 15 amino acids. Germline CDR1 LGHNA, CDR2 YSLEER.

This sequence joins TRBV30 and TRBJ1-2; D not certain. The CDR3 totals 11 residues. V dropped 1 base and J dropped 8 bases, with 8 bases sitting between them. Germline V gives CDR1 GTSNPN, CDR2 SVGIG (reference sequence). This CDR3 is CAWSGGYGYTF. For the CDR3, the DNA is TGTGCCTGGAGTGGAGGGTACGGCTACACCTTC.

The J gene is TRBJ1-5, the V gene TRBV4-1; D is unresolved. The germline V and J ends were trimmed by 0 bases and 4 bases, with 4 bases remaining between them. Germline V gene data show CDR1 as MGHRA and CDR2 as YSYEKL. The CDR3 consists of 13 residues. CDR3 sequence: CASSQDGNQPQHF. CDR3 in DNA: TGCGCCAGCAGCCAAGACGGGAATCAGCCCCAGCATTTT.

The sample holds a few counts of this clone. V gene TRBV9 combines with J gene TRBJ1-6; 8 bases are a match to TRBD1. There are 16 residues in the CDR3. Germline V gene sequence: CDR1 SGDLS, CDR2 YYNGEE. V lost 5 bases to trimming and J lost 7 bases; unmatched junction nucleotides: 11. The CDR3 is CASSEQGDVSNSPLHF. CDR3 in DNA: TGTGCCAGCAGTGAACAGGGGGATGTCTCCAATTCACCCCTCCACTTT.

This clone was seen a few times. The V and J genes are TRBV6-6 and TRBJ1-2; the match to TRBD1 covers 8 bases. The CDR3 extends over 15 amino acids. With V trimmed by 6 bases and J by 7 bases, 13 bases remained unmatched. The germline V gene has CDR1 MNHNY and CDR2 SVGAGI (reference sequence). The CDR3 loop reads CASSSTGTGARGYTF. The CDR3 DNA follows: TGTGCCAGCAGCTCTACCGGGACAGGAGCTCGTGGCTACACCTTC.

This clone turned up a few times. The chain recombines TRBV7-2 with TRBJ2-1, with 7 bases fitting TRBD1. V trimming: 1 base; J trimming: 8 bases; junction bases outside the gene matches: 11. Germline values: CDR1 SGHTA, CDR2 FQGNSA. This CDR3 contains 16 residues. The DNA of the CDR3 is TGTGCCAGCAGCTTAGAGGGGGCGTCCCGGTATTATGAGCAGTTCTTC. Translating gives CASSLEGASRYYEQFF.

V gene TRBV2 combines with J gene TRBJ1-5, with 8 bases fitting TRBD1. Germline lookup yields CDR1 SNHLY and CDR2 FYNNEI. V lost 5 bases to trimming and J lost 4 bases; unmatched junction nucleotides: 7. This CDR3 spans 15 amino acids. CDR3 DNA: TGTGCCAGCAGTAAGGGGACAGGAATAAATCAGCCCCAGCATTTT. This translates into CASSKGTGINQPQHF. Together with reference TRBV2 and TRBJ1-5, the CDR3 gives the full variable domain: EPEVTQTPSHQVTQMGQEVILRCVPISNHLYFYWYRQILGQKVEFLVSFYNNEISEKSEIFDDQFSVERPDGSNFTLKIRSTKLEDSAMYFCASSKGTGINQPQHFGDGTRLSIL.

This chain connects TRBV9 to TRBJ1-2, with 7 bases fitting TRBD1. The length of the CDR3 is 13 residues. Germline loops: CDR1 SGDLS, CDR2 YYNGEE. Trimming took 6 bases from V and 7 from J; bases not matched to a gene: 9. CDR3 nucleotides: TGTGCCAGCACCCGCGGAGGGGGCGTTGGCTACACCTTC. It encodes CASTRGGGVGYTF.

The V gene is TRBV10-3, the J gene TRBJ2-7, with 10 bases identical to TRBD2. The germline CDR1 and CDR2 sequences are ENHRY and SYGVKD. There are 14 residues in the CDR3. The trim removed 8 bases at V and 5 bases at J, leaving 9 bases unmatched. The CDR3 is CAISRSGGADEQYF. The CDR3 coding sequence is TGTGCCATCTCCCGAAGCGGGGGGGCCGACGAGCAGTACTTC.

This clone was recorded a few times. The genes are TRBV19 and TRBJ1-1, with 8 bases fitting TRBD1. This CDR3 contains 16 residues. Per the germline V gene, CDR1 is LNHDA and CDR2 is SQIVND (reference sequence). V was clipped by 7 bases and J by 4 bases; unmatched bases: 14. CDR3 sequence reads: CASTLGWAGGSTEAFF. DNA for the CDR3: TGTGCCAGTACCCTGGGCTGGGCAGGGGGCAGCACTGAAGCTTTCTTT.

The V call is TRBV28, the J call TRBJ2-3; D is possibly TRBD1 (6 bases). The CDR3 totals 17 residues. Germline CDR1 reads MDHEN; CDR2 reads SYDVKM. V shed 4 bases and J shed 1 base, with 18 bases lying between them. The CDR3 protein is CASSSFTGLRGTDTQYF. CDR3 sequence (DNA): TGTGCCAGCAGTTCATTCACAGGGCTGAGGGGCACAGATACGCAGTATTTT.

CDR3 loop: CASSDSSGRANSPLHF. The CDR3 DNA sequence: TGTGCCAGCAGCGATAGTTCCGGGAGAGCAAATTCACCCCTCCACTTT. This chain joins TRBV9 and TRBJ1-6; D call uncertain. The germline V and J ends were trimmed by 3 bases and 7 bases, with 17 bases remaining between them. CDR1 SGDLS and CDR2 YYNGEE come from the germline V gene. There are 16 residues in the CDR3.

This clone showed up just a few times. Distinct nucleotide sequences in the sample also encode this CDR3. V is TRBV9 and J is TRBJ2-2; D gene uncertain. V dropped 0 bases and J dropped 5 bases, with 5 bases sitting between them. CDR1 is SGDLS, CDR2 YYNGEE, per germline. The CDR3 is 13 amino acids. The CDR3 protein is CASSVAPTGELFF. The CDR3 DNA reads as TGTGCCAGCAGCGTAGCTCCGACCGGGGAGCTGTTTTTT.

This chain connects TRBV6-5 to TRBJ2-7, with 12 bases matching TRBD1. The CDR3 consists of 16 residues. Trimming cost V 2 bases and J 7 bases; bases outside gene matches: 9. Per the germline V gene, CDR1 is MNHEY and CDR2 is SVGAGI. Here the CDR3 reads CASSYTPGQGAGEQYF. In nucleotides, the CDR3 is TGTGCCAGCAGTTACACGCCGGGACAGGGGGCTGGGGAGCAGTACTTC.

The V call is TRBV11-2, the J call TRBJ1-1; 9 bases are a match to TRBD1. J gave up 3 bases and V 5 bases, and 1 base lay outside the gene matches. This CDR3 spans 13 amino acids. CDR1 is SGHAT, CDR2 FQNNGV, per germline. The CDR3 loop is CASSGDRDTEAFF. CDR3 nucleotides: TGTGCCAGCAGCGGGGACAGGGACACTGAAGCTTTCTTT.

This clone was counted a few times. This chain links TRBV6-6 with TRBJ2-1, with D possibly being TRBD1 (6 bases). The CDR3 sequence is 13 residues long. Germline loops: CDR1 MNHNY, CDR2 SVGAGI (reference sequence). The V end was cut by 6 bases, the J end by 5 bases, with 11 bases between. CDR3 coding DNA: TGTGCCAGCAGGTACAACAGGGACAATGAGCAGTTCTTC. Its protein product is CASRYNRDNEQFF.

Comments on this clone: The conserved phenylalanine or tryptophan is not found at the CDR3 terminus, so this likely reflects a read error. The limits of the CDR3 on the DNA are not certain, so only TCRdb's listed CDR3 is given. The CDR3 protein is CASSLDSLER. This sequence joins TRBV7-9 and TRBJ1-1. Inclusive of both ends, the CDR3 amounts to 10 amino acids. From germline, CDR1 is SEHNR and CDR2 FQNEAQ (reference sequence).

This clone was observed a single time. V gene TRBV5-1 combines with J gene TRBJ1-2, with a tentative D call TRBD1 (6 bases). The CDR3 spans 13 residues. Looked up from germline, CDR1 is SGHRS and CDR2 is YFSETQ. Trimming removed 3 bases at V and 3 bases at J, with 9 bases between. The CDR3 reads CASSSRQDYGYTF. CDR3 bases: TGCGCCAGCAGCTCCCGACAGGACTATGGCTACACCTTC.

The sample holds a few counts of this clone. V usage is TRBV5-1 and J usage is TRBJ2-7; 7 bases fit TRBD1. Germline V gives CDR1 SGHRS, CDR2 YFSETQ. The CDR3 loop spans 14 amino acids. Trimming cost V 4 bases and J 5 bases; bases outside gene matches: 9. Here the CDR3 reads CASSGWTGDHEQYF. The DNA of the CDR3 is TGCGCCAGCAGCGGATGGACAGGAGATCACGAGCAGTACTTC.

The gene calls are TRBV5-4 and TRBJ2-7; TRBD1 is a possible D gene (7 bases). This CDR3 comprises 15 residues. CDR1 SGHNT and CDR2 YYREEE come from the germline V gene (reference sequence). The V and J ends lost 4 bases and 3 bases respectively, with 17 bases between them. As DNA, the CDR3 is TGTGCCAGCAGCGCGGGGACAGCGCCCATCTACGAGCAGTACTTC. Translation gives CASSAGTAPIYEQYF.